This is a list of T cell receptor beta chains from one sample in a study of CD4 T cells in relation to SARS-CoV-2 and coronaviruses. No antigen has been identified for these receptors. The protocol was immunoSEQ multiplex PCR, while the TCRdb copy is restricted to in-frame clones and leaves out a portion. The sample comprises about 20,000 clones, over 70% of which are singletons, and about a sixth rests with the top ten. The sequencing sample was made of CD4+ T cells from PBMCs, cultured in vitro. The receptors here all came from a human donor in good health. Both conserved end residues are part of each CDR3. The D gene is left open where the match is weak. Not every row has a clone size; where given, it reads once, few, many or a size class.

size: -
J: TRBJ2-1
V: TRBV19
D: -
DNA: TGTGCCAGTAGTATTAATTTTCCGGTCACTCGGTCCTACAATGAGCAGTTCTTC
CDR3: CASSINFPVTRSYNEQFF

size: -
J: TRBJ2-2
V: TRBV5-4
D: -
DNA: TGTGCCAGCAGCCCGGACCGGTCCGGGGAGCTGTTTTTT
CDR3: CASSPDRSGELFF

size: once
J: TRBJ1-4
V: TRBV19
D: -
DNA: TGTGCCAGTAGTATTCCGGACAGCTGGGGTGAAAAACTGTTTTTT
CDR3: CASSIPDSWGEKLFF

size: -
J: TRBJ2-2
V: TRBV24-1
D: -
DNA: TGTGCCACCAGTGATTTTGCAGGGGCCGGGGAGCTGTTTTTT
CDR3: CATSDFAGAGELFF

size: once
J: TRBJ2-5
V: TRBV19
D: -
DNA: TGTGCCAGTAGTATTATCCCCGGACAGAGGGAGACCCAGTACTTC
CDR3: CASSIIPGQRETQYF

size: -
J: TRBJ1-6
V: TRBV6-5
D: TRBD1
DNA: TGTGCCAGCAGGGCAGGACAGGCCCCGAATTCACCCCTCCACTTT
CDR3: CASRAGQAPNSPLHF

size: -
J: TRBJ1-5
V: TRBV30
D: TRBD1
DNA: TGTGCCTGGAGCTTTGCCACAGGGGGTCAGCCCCAGCATTTT
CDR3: CAWSFATGGQPQHF

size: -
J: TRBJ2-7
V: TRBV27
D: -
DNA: TGTGCCAGCAGTTTTGGGGTCCACTCCTACGAGCAGTACTTC
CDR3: CASSFGVHSYEQYF

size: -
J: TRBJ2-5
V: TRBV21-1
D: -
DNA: TGTGCCAGCAGGAGGTTCGGGACTAGCGGGAGGCGTCAAGAGACCCAGTACTTC
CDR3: CASRRFGTSGRRQETQYF

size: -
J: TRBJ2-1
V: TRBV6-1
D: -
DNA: TGTGCCAGCAGTGAGGTCCCCATAGAGGGGGGTCGGTTCTTC
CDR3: CASSEVPIEGGRFF

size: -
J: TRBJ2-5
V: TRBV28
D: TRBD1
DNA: TGTGCCAGCAGTTTACCCCGGGACAGGGGAAAAGAGACCCAGTACTTC
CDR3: CASSLPRDRGKETQYF

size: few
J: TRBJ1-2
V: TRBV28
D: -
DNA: TGTGCCAGCACCAGTTGGCAGAGTGGCTACACCTTC
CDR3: CASTSWQSGYTF

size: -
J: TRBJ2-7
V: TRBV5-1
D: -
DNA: TGCGCCAGCAGTACACAGGGACCCGTCTACGAGCAGTACTTC
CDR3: CASSTQGPVYEQYF

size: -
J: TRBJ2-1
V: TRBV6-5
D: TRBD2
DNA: TGTGCCAGCAGTGACTCCGGGACTATAAACAATGAGCAGTTCTTC
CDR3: CASSDSGTINNEQFF

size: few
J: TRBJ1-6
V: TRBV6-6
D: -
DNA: TGTGCCAGCAGTTCGGTGAGAAATTCACCCCTCCACTTT
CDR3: CASSSVRNSPLHF

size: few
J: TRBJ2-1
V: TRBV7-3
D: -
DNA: TGTGCCAGCAGCTTATCTAGCGATGAGCAGTTCTTC
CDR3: CASSLSSDEQFF

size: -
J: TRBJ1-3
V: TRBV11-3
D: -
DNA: TGTGCCAGCAGCTTAGGGAGCACCTCTGGAAACACCATATATTTT
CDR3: CASSLGSTSGNTIYF

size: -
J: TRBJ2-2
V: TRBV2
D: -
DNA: TGTGCCAGCAGCCGGACTGACGCGAACACCGGGGAGCTGTTTTTT
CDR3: CASSRTDANTGELFF

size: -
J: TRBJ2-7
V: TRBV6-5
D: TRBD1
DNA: TGTGCCAGCAGTTTCAACAGGGGAGACAACCACGAGCAGTACTTC
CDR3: CASSFNRGDNHEQYF

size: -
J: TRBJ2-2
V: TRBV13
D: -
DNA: TGTGCCAGCAGCCCGCGGAGGACGAACACCGGGGAGCTGTTTTTT
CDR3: CASSPRRTNTGELFF

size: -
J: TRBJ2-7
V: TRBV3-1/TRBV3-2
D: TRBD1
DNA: TGTGCCAGCAGCCAAGAGACAGGGATGACCTACGAGCAGTACTTC
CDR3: CASSQETGMTYEQYF

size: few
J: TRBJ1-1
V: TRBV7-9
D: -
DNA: TGTGCCAGCAGCTTCACCGGGCCCCGGGAGACTGAAGCTTTCTTT
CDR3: CASSFTGPRETEAFF

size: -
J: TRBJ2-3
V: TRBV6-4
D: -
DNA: TGTGCCAGCGGGAAGCGGACCCCCACAGATACGCAGTATTTT
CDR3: CASGKRTPTDTQYF

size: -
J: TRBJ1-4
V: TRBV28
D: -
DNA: TGTGCCAGCACATCAACTAATGAAAAACTGTTTTTT
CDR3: CASTSTNEKLFF

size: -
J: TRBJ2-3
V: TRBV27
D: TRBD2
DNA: TGTGCCAGCAGTTTGTCAGCGGGAGGGCCGAACACAGATACGCAGTATTTT
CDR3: CASSLSAGGPNTDTQYF

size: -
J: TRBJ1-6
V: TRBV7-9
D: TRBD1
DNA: TGTGCCAGCAGCGCCCGGACAGGGTTGAATTCACCCCTCCACTTT
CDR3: CASSARTGLNSPLHF

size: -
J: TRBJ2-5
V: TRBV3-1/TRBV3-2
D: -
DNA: TGTGCCAGCAGCCAAGATCGAGGGGAAACGGTCAATTCTGGGGAGACCCAGTACTTC
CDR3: CASSQDRGETVNSGETQYF

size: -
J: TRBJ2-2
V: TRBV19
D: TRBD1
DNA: TGTGCCAGTAGTAGGGGACAGGGGGCGGGGACCGGGGAGCTGTTTTTT
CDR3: CASSRGQGAGTGELFF

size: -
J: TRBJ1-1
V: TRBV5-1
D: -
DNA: TGCGCCAGCAACAGCCCGGGTGTGACCAAAGCTTTCTTT
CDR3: CASNSPGVTKAFF